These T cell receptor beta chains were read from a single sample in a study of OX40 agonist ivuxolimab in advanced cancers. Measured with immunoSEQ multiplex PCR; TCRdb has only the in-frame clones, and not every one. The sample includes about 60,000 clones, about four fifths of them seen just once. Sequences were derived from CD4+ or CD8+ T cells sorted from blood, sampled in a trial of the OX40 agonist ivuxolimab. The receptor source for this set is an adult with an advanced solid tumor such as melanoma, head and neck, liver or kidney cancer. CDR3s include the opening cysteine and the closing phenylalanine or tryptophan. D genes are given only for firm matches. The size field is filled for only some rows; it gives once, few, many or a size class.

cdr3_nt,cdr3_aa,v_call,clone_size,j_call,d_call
TGTGCCAGCTCACCAGCCGGGACAGGGAATAAGGATGGCTACACCTTC,CASSPAGTGNKDGYTF,TRBV18,NA,TRBJ1-2,TRBD1
TGTGCCAGCAGCTTCCCAGGGGGACGCGTGGAGACCCAGTACTTC,CASSFPGGRVETQYF,TRBV5-4,NA,TRBJ2-5,TRBD1
TGCAGCGTTGGCGGTCCGGGAGGCCTGTCAGATACGCAGTATTTT,CSVGGPGGLSDTQYF,TRBV29-1,NA,TRBJ2-3,TRBD2
TGTGCCTGGAGTACATCGGACAGCCCCGACGACCTCTATGGCTACACCTTC,CAWSTSDSPDDLYGYTF,TRBV30,NA,TRBJ1-2,NA
TGTGCCAGCAGCTTAGTGACAGGGGGCAATCAGCCCCAGCATTTT,CASSLVTGGNQPQHF,TRBV7-3,NA,TRBJ1-5,TRBD1
TGCGCCAGCAGCTTGGCCAAACGGGGGACAGGGGTTTCACCCCTCCACTTT,CASSLAKRGTGVSPLHF,TRBV5-1,NA,TRBJ1-6,TRBD1
TGTGCCAGCAGCCTAGCGGGGATCTTCTACAATGAGCAGTTCTTC,CASSLAGIFYNEQFF,TRBV7-2,NA,TRBJ2-1,TRBD2
TGTGCCAGCAGCTTGGGGGGGAGCGGCTACACCTTC,CASSLGGSGYTF,TRBV5-4,NA,TRBJ1-2,NA
TGTGCCAGCAGCGGAAAAATTCACACCGGGGAGCTGTTTTTT,CASSGKIHTGELFF,TRBV5-4,few,TRBJ2-2,NA
TGCGCCAGCAGCTTGCGGTCAGGATCGACCTACGAGCAGTACTTC,CASSLRSGSTYEQYF,TRBV5-1,NA,TRBJ2-7,NA
TGTGCCTGGAGCGGGGGACAGGTGACTAATGAAAAACTGTTTTTT,CAWSGGQVTNEKLFF,TRBV30,NA,TRBJ1-4,TRBD1
TGTGCCAGCAGCGTCCGGGACTACCTTCAAGAGACCCAGTACTTC,CASSVRDYLQETQYF,TRBV7-6,NA,TRBJ2-5,TRBD2
TGTGCCTGGAGTGTAAGCGGGAGTCCCACCGGGGAGCTGTTTTTT,CAWSVSGSPTGELFF,TRBV30,few,TRBJ2-2,TRBD2
TGTGCCAGCAGCTCGGGACTGCTATCCTACGAGCAGTACTTC,CASSSGLLSYEQYF,TRBV7-2,NA,TRBJ2-7,NA
TGCGCCAGCAGCGTGGGACAGGGAAACACTGAAGCTTTCTTT,CASSVGQGNTEAFF,TRBV5-1,NA,TRBJ1-1,TRBD1
TGTGCCAGTAGTGTCCCCAGGGAGGCTAATGAAAAACTGTTTTTT,CASSVPREANEKLFF,TRBV19,NA,TRBJ1-4,NA
TGTGCCAGCAGTTTATTCGGGACACCCTCTAATGAAAAACTGTTTTTT,CASSLFGTPSNEKLFF,TRBV27,NA,TRBJ1-4,NA
TGCAGCGTTGTTGGCCGACAGGGGACCCCTTACGAGCAGTACTTC,CSVVGRQGTPYEQYF,TRBV29-1,once,TRBJ2-7,TRBD1
TGTGCCAGCACCCCTTTGAGTGGGTTTAATAATACGCAGTATTTT,CASTPLSGFNNTQYF,TRBV27,NA,TRBJ2-3,NA
TGTGCCAGCAGCTTGGCGGAGGGCTACGAGCAGTACTTC,CASSLAEGYEQYF,TRBV7-2,NA,TRBJ2-7,NA
TGTGCCTGGGGAACAAGGGGGCACTATGGCTACACCTTC,CAWGTRGHYGYTF,TRBV30,NA,TRBJ1-2,TRBD1
TGTGCCAGCACCACGACAGGGAGTAATGGCTACACCTTC,CASTTTGSNGYTF,TRBV2,few,TRBJ1-2,TRBD1
TGTGCCAGCAGCTTCCGACAGATCTATAATTCACCCCTCCACTTT,CASSFRQIYNSPLHF,TRBV5-6,NA,TRBJ1-6,NA
TGCGCCAGCAGCTCCTGGACAGGGGGCCTATACGAGCAGTACTTC,CASSSWTGGLYEQYF,TRBV4-1,NA,TRBJ2-7,TRBD1
TGTGCCAGTAGTAGTGCGTGGGGAACTGAAGCTTTCTTT,CASSSAWGTEAFF,TRBV19,NA,TRBJ1-1,NA